The TCR beta chain under discussion was sequenced for a study of blood T cell repertoires in COVID-19. The CDR3 has 15 amino acids. The trim removed 5 bases at V and 7 bases at J, leaving 13 bases unmatched. Per the germline V gene, CDR1 is MNHEY and CDR2 is SVGAGI. This clone has only one observation. In the study's own analysis: The assay estimated nucleated cells by amplifying reference gene primers. Method: immunoSEQ multiplex PCR; TCRdb's copy keeps in-frame clones and lacks some. V, J and clone size are those of that table, while D and trimming were read from the DNA. There are around 77,000 clones in the sample; less than 95% occur only once, and around 4.5% lies in the top ten.

The genes are TRBV6-5 and TRBJ2-7, with 8 bases identical to TRBD1. Sequencing used peripheral blood. The sequence derives from a woman aged 60 to 75 with active COVID-19. CDR3 nucleotide sequence: TGTGCCAGCAGTCTAGGGACAGGCGCTACGTATGAGCAGTACTTC. This sequence encodes CASSLGTGATYEQYF.